The next 32 T cell receptor beta chains were all read from a single sample in a study of prognosis after radiotherapy for stage I lung cancer. From genomic DNA, two-round multiplex PCR was used to amplify TCR beta CDR3. During first-round PCR, primers specific to each TRBV and TRBJ gene were used. TCRdb reanalysed the multiplex PCR reads using MiXCR and keeps one entry per CDR3 protein. Of 25,000 to 35,000 distinct CDR3 sequences in the sample, about 43% were seen once. Source: PBMCs, taken before or after stereotactic body radiation therapy (not recorded which). These receptors all come from a donor of 50 years or more with non-small cell lung cancer.

The chain couples TRBV10-2 to TRBJ2-1; 13 bases are a match to TRBD2. The V gene's germline CDR1 is WSHSY and CDR2 SAAADI. V shed 3 bases and J 3 bases; nucleotides not matched to a gene: 5. The CDR3 has 17 amino acids. CDR3 DNA: TGCGCCAGCAGTGACACTAGCGGGGGGGCCTACTACAATGAGCAGTTCTTC. Translation: CASSDTSGGAYYNEQFF.

This clonotype was seen repeatedly, ten times or more. This rearrangement joins TRBV7-8 to TRBJ2-7; 8 nucleotides align to TRBD2. This CDR3 has 17 amino acids. With V trimmed by 3 bases and J by 1 base, 11 bases remained unmatched. CDR1 is SGHVS, CDR2 FQNEAQ, per germline. The CDR3 nucleotides read TGTGCCAGCAGCTTGACCTCCATAGCGGGACGTTCCTACGAGCAGTACTTC. Its translation is CASSLTSIAGRSYEQYF.

There are many counts of this clonotype. The V call is TRBV18, the J call TRBJ1-1; no firm D call. Germline CDR1 reads KGHSH; CDR2 reads LQKENI. The CDR3 is 12 residues long. The ends were cut back, 8 bases at V and 2 bases at J, with 9 bases in the middle. Here the CDR3 reads CASVQSNTEAFF. In DNA form, the CDR3 reads TGTGCCAGCGTCCAGAGTAACACTGAAGCTTTCTTT.

There are many counts of this clonotype. The chain links TRBV5-1 to TRBJ2-6; D is unclear. The CDR3 contains 17 residues. Deletions cut 4 bases from V and 1 base from J, with 15 bases between. From germline, CDR1 is SGHRS and CDR2 YFSETQ. CDR3: CASSQWALGSGANVLTF. The DNA for the CDR3 is TGCGCCAGCAGCCAGTGGGCCCTGGGGTCTGGGGCCAACGTCCTGACTTTC.

This clonotype has ten or more counts. The rearrangement uses TRBV7-2 and TRBJ2-7, with 11 bases lining up with TRBD1. Germline CDR1 SGHTA, CDR2 FQGNSA. J gave up 1 base and V 4 bases, and 0 bases lay outside the gene matches. The CDR3 length is 14 residues. The CDR3 here is CASSWDRGSYEQYF. For the CDR3, the DNA is TGTGCCAGCAGCTGGGACAGGGGGTCCTACGAGCAGTACTTC.

The genes are TRBV20-1 and TRBJ1-5; TRBD1 matches at 7 bases. Per the germline V gene, CDR1 is DFQATT and CDR2 is SNEGSKA (reference sequence). V was clipped by 6 bases and J by 5 bases; unmatched bases: 4. This CDR3 comprises 12 residues. CDR3 sequence: CSASTGDQPQHF. In DNA form, the CDR3 reads TGCAGTGCCTCTACAGGGGATCAGCCCCAGCATTTT.

This clonotype was counted only a few times. A much larger clone differs from this one at a single base, so this may be a read error. The chain joins TRBV3-1 to TRBJ1-3; no clear D. Trimming cost V 4 bases and J 0 bases, with 13 bases left between them. CDR1 LGHDT and CDR2 YNNKEL come from the germline V gene (reference sequence). CDR3 length: 16 residues. The CDR3 loop reads CASSLQGQPSGNTIYF. The CDR3 DNA reads TGTGCCAGCAGCCTCCAAGGCCAGCCCTCTGGAAACACCATATATTTT.

This sequence joins TRBV11-2 and TRBJ2-7, with TRBD1 as a possible D gene (6 bases). CDR1 is SGHAT and CDR2 is FQNNGV in the germline V gene. Between the trimmed V and J ends, which lost 5 bases and 1 base, there was a span of 15 bases. The length of the CDR3 is 15 residues. CDR3 residues: CASSVAGDLSYEQYF. CDR3 nucleotides: TGTGCCAGCAGCGTCGCAGGGGACCTATCCTACGAGCAGTACTTC.

This clonotype was detected ten times or more. V usage is TRBV29-1 and J usage is TRBJ1-4; 7 bases map to TRBD1. Germline V gene lookup returns CDR1 SQVTM and CDR2 ANQGSEA. The CDR3 runs 14 residues. Unmatched junction bases numbered 8, after V lost 6 bases and J lost 4 bases. The CDR3 region is CSVLPGQINEKLFF. In DNA form, the CDR3 reads TGCAGCGTCCTCCCGGGACAGATTAATGAAAAACTGTTTTTT.

This clonotype was recorded only once. CDR3 DNA: TGTGCCAGCAGTTACACGTACAGTGGTTCTCGGTGGGGCACTGAAGCTTTCTTT. As protein: CASSYTYSGSRWGTEAFF. V and J are TRBV6-5 and TRBJ1-1; D call uncertain. CDR3 length: 18 residues. Trimming shortened V by 2 bases and J by 4 bases, and 23 bases separated the two germline ends. Germline lookup yields CDR1 MNHEY and CDR2 SVGAGI.

Turning to this clonotype: A much larger clone sits a single nucleotide away, making a read error possible. The chain recombines TRBV14 with TRBJ2-1, with D tentatively TRBD1 (6 bases). V was shortened by 5 bases and J by 13 bases, with 18 bases between the two germline ends. Germline CDR1 SGHDN, CDR2 FVKESK. This CDR3 has 13 residues. This chain's CDR3 is CASSYYRVRLQFF. CDR3 in DNA: TGTGCCAGCAGCTATTACAGGGTGCGTCTTCAGTTCTTC. Supplemented by reference TRBV14 and TRBJ2-1, the full variable domain reads EAGVTQFPSHSVIEKGQTVTLRCDPISGHDNLYWYRRVMGKEIKFLLHFVKESKQDESGMPNNRFLAERTGGTYSTLKVQPAELEDSGVYFCASSYYRVRLQFFGPGTRLTVL.

The chain carries TRBV10-2 and TRBJ2-1; D unresolved. This CDR3 has 14 amino acids. Germline V gives CDR1 WSHSY, CDR2 SAAADI. Trimming shortened V by 4 bases and J by 5 bases, and 12 bases separated the two germline ends. The DNA of the CDR3 is TGCGCCAGCAGTGCTAGGGCGGTAAACAATGAGCAGTTCTTC. As protein: CASSARAVNNEQFF.

This clonotype was seen ten or more times. This sequence joins TRBV10-3 and TRBJ1-1, with 10 bases identical to TRBD1. Looked up from germline, CDR1 is ENHRY and CDR2 is SYGVKD. V shed 6 bases and J 5 bases; nucleotides not matched to a gene: 9. The CDR3 covers 15 residues. CDR3 nucleotide sequence: TGTGCCATCAGGCCGGGACAGGGGTTGGATACTGAAGCTTTCTTT. Its protein is CAIRPGQGLDTEAFF.

The chain has TRBV7-9 and TRBJ2-7, with 7 nucleotides matching TRBD1. V shed 4 bases and J 4 bases; nucleotides not matched to a gene: 7. The CDR3 has 14 residues. The germline V gene encodes CDR1 SEHNR and CDR2 FQNEAQ (reference sequence). Here the CDR3 DNA reads TGTGCCAGCAGCTGGGACAGTAATTCTTACGAGCAGTACTTC. This gives the protein CASSWDSNSYEQYF.

In this sample, this clonotype turned up many times. The chain is built from TRBV15 and TRBJ1-2; D call uncertain. Germline CDR1 is LNHNV and CDR2 is YYDKDF (reference sequence). Trimming cost V 5 bases and J 4 bases, with 11 bases left between them. The CDR3 runs 13 residues. In DNA, the CDR3 is TGTGCCACCAGCCTGGACGGGTCCTATGGCTACACCTTC. Translation: CATSLDGSYGYTF.

By its share, this clonotype is medium-sized. The chain uses TRBV28 and TRBJ1-1, with D tentatively TRBD1 (6 bases). V lost 3 bases and J lost 4, with 12 bases in between. This CDR3 region has 14 residues. The V gene's germline CDR1 is MDHEN and CDR2 SYDVKM. CDR3 DNA: TGTGCCAGCAGTTTCCCCAAGGGGGGCACTGAAGCTTTCTTT. Translating it yields CASSFPKGGTEAFF.

This clonotype was seen ten or more times. The V gene is TRBV20-1, the J gene TRBJ2-7; 13 bases fit TRBD2. The CDR3 is 14 amino acids. V dropped 3 bases and J dropped 7; count of bases not matched to a gene: 6. CDR1 DFQATT and CDR2 SNEGSKA come from the germline V gene (reference sequence). CDR3 sequence: CSASGLAGASEQYF. CDR3 coding DNA: TGCAGTGCTAGCGGACTAGCGGGAGCCTCTGAGCAGTACTTC.

J is TRBJ2-1 and V is TRBV6-4; D gene unclear. The CDR3 is 15 amino acids. Per the germline V gene, CDR1 is MRHNA and CDR2 is SNTAGT. V shed 7 bases and J shed 8 bases, with 21 bases lying between them. The DNA for the CDR3 is TGTGCCAGCACTTACTCGAGTGGCAGTGTGTATGAGCAGTTCTTC. This codes for CASTYSSGSVYEQFF.

The table lists this clonotype with many counts. The chain joins TRBV7-2 to TRBJ2-5; weak D call: TRBD2 (6 bases). The CDR3 loop spans 14 amino acids. Per the germline V gene, CDR1 is SGHTA and CDR2 is FQGNSA. Trimming removed 6 bases from V and 5 bases from J, with 16 bases in between. The CDR3 sequence is CASSIAEVLETQYF. The CDR3 DNA is TGTGCCAGCAGTATAGCGGAGGTTCTCGAGACCCAGTACTTC.

There are many counts of this clonotype. This chain connects TRBV6-1 to TRBJ2-3, with D perhaps TRBD2 (6 bases). Germline loops: CDR1 MNHNS, CDR2 SASEGT. The CDR3 runs to 15 residues. The V gene lost 6 bases and the J gene lost 0 bases, with 13 bases spanning the gap. The CDR3 DNA reads TGTGCCAGCAGGTTTACGGGGGAGAGCACAGATACGCAGTATTTT. This translates into CASRFTGESTDTQYF.

This clonotype was recorded only once. An end of the junction does not agree with germline; a read error may underlie this. This chain joins TRBV27 and TRBJ1-1; 9 bases are shared with TRBD1. Germline lookup yields CDR1 MNHEY and CDR2 SMNVEV (reference sequence). The CDR3 length is 17 residues. The CDR3 DNA follows: TGTGCCAGCAGTTCCAGACAGGGGGGGGGGACGAACACTGAGGCTTTCTTT. Translated: CASSSRQGGGTNTEAFF.

V and J are TRBV7-3 and TRBJ2-2, with no clear D. Trimming removed 3 bases at V and 5 bases at J, with 13 bases between. This CDR3 is built from 15 residues. The germline gives CDR1 SGHTA, CDR2 FQGTGA. Written as DNA, the CDR3 is TGTGCCAGCAGCTTCTCCCGTTGGTGGACCGGGGAGCTGTTTTTT. This encodes CASSFSRWWTGELFF.

The chain combines TRBV4-1 with TRBJ1-5; no firm D call. Trimming left V 0 bases short and J 9 bases short, with 24 bases between. The CDR3 is 18 residues long. Germline V gene lookup returns CDR1 MGHRA and CDR2 YSYEKL. CDR3 loop: CASSQDPINPRTSLPQHF. For the CDR3, the DNA is TGCGCCAGCAGCCAAGATCCGATTAATCCGAGGACGTCATTGCCCCAGCATTTT.

This clonotype was detected ten times or more. The rearrangement joins TRBV14 to TRBJ1-2, with no clear D. This CDR3 spans 13 amino acids. V was pared by 1 base and J by 6 bases, with 9 bases between. CDR1 is SGHDN and CDR2 is FVKESK in the germline V gene. For the CDR3, the DNA is TGTGCCAGCAGCCAAGTTCGAGGACATGGCTACACCTTC. It is translated as CASSQVRGHGYTF.

Many counts were recorded for this clonotype. The V call is TRBV6-1, the J call TRBJ1-5; perhaps TRBD1 as D (5 bases). The CDR3 has 14 residues. Germline V gene lookup returns CDR1 MNHNS and CDR2 SASEGT. V was cut by 6 bases and J by 2 bases, with 11 bases left in between. The CDR3 nucleotides read TGTGCCAGCAGCCATCAGGGTGGCAATCAGCCCCAGCATTTT. This gives the protein CASSHQGGNQPQHF.

Relative to its sample, this clonotype is medium-sized. The genes are TRBV27 and TRBJ2-7; 12 bases match TRBD2. CDR1 and CDR2 from the germline V gene are MNHEY and SMNVEV (reference sequence). V shed 3 bases and J 3 bases; nucleotides not matched to a gene: 0. The CDR3 spans 14 residues. The CDR3 DNA sequence: TGTGCCAGCAGTTTGACTAGCGGGAGCTACGAGCAGTACTTC. This codes for CASSLTSGSYEQYF.

This clonotype was observed many times. The chain employs TRBV6-1 and TRBJ2-4; D is unresolved. V gave up 8 bases and J gave up 1 base, with 9 bases separating them. Germline V gene sequence: CDR1 MNHNS, CDR2 SASEGT. CDR3 length: 13 amino acids. The CDR3 coding sequence is TGTGCCAGCTTTAGCTTGGCCAAAAACATTCAGTACTTC. This translates into CASFSLAKNIQYF.

This chain links TRBV12-3 or TRBV12-4 with TRBJ2-7, with TRBD2 as a possible D gene (6 bases). The CDR3 runs 13 residues. V gave up 1 base and J gave up 7 bases, with 11 bases separating them. The CDR3 sequence: CASSLGSRGEQYF. CDR3 nucleotides: TGTGCCAGCAGTTTAGGAAGTCGGGGGGAGCAGTACTTC.

This clonotype has a count of ten or more. V usage is TRBV10-3 and J usage is TRBJ2-7, with D perhaps TRBD1 (5 bases). Germline CDR1 and CDR2: ENHRY and SYGVKD. The CDR3 is 14 amino acids. Trimming shortened V by 7 bases and J by 6 bases, and 19 bases separated the two germline ends. The CDR3 region is CAIKGLSQRGEQYF. The CDR3 nucleotides read TGTGCCATCAAGGGTCTCAGCCAAAGGGGCGAGCAGTACTTC.

In this sample, this clonotype turned up many times. The V gene is TRBV28, the J gene TRBJ1-5; perhaps TRBD1 as D (5 bases). CDR3 length: 16 amino acids. Germline V gives CDR1 MDHEN, CDR2 SYDVKM. Trimming pared 3 bases from V and 2 bases from J, leaving 14 bases between. The CDR3 sequence is CASSFFGRAGNQPQHF. The CDR3 DNA reads TGTGCCAGCAGTTTTTTCGGCAGGGCAGGCAATCAGCCCCAGCATTTT.

With regard to this clonotype: This sequence is one base from a far larger clone and is likely a read error. J is TRBJ1-6 and V is TRBV6-2 or TRBV6-3; a weak D match, TRBD1 (6 bases). The length of the CDR3 is 17 residues. Germline V CDR1 and CDR2: MNHEY, SVGEGT. The CDR3 DNA follows: TGTGCCAGCAGTGACTCGGTACAGGGTTTCCATAATTCACCCCTCCACTTT. Amino acid sequence: CASSDSVQGFHNSPLHF.

Turning to this clonotype: This likely traces to a read error, being one base from a far larger clone. The gene calls are TRBV7-3 and TRBJ2-5; D may be TRBD2 (6 bases). The better agreement between TRBJ2-1 and the DNA end casts doubt on the J call. Germline V gene data show CDR1 as SGHTA and CDR2 as FQGTGA. The CDR3 has 13 amino acids. The CDR3 here is CASSLWGDNEQFF. CDR3 sequence (DNA): TGTGCCAGCAGCTTATGGGGGGACAATGAGCAGTTCTTC.